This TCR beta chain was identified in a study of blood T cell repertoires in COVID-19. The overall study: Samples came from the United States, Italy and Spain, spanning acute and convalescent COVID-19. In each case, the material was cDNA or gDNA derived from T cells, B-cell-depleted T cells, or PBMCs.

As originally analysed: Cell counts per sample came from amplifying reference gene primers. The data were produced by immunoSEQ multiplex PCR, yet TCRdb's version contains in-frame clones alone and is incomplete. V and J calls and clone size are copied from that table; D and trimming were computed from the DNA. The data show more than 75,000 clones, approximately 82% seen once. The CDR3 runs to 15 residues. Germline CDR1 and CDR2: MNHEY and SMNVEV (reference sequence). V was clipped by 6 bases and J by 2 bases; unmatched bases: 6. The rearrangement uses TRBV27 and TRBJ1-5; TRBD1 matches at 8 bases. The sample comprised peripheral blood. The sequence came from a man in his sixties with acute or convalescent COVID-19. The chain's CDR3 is CASRLGQGGNQPQHF. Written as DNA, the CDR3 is TGTGCCAGCAGGCTAGGACAGGGCGGCAATCAGCCCCAGCATTTT.